Following are 32 T cell receptor beta chains from one sample sequenced in a study of cytomegalovirus exposure and HLA in healthy donors. In the PCR, 60 Vbeta and 13 Jbeta primers were used. Measured with immunoSEQ multiplex PCR; TCRdb has only the in-frame clones, and not every one. In the table there are tens of thousands of clones, about nine tenths of which are singletons. Sequenced sample: PBMCs. These receptors all stem from a man between 18 and 35 years old in good health and CMV-seronegative.

The chain recombines TRBV18 with TRBJ2-7, with D perhaps matching TRBD2 (5 bases). The CDR3 has 13 amino acids. Trimming removed 9 bases from V and 10 bases from J, with 22 bases in between. CDR1 and CDR2 from the germline V gene are KGHSH and LQKENI. The CDR3, as DNA: TGTGCCAGTTTCACGGGGTCAGAAGATCAACAGTACTTC. Its translation is CASFTGSEDQQYF.

The V gene is TRBV12-2, the J gene TRBJ2-3; the table's D call, TRBD2, has no DNA check behind it. TRBV12-2 is designated a pseudogene. The CDR3 is made up of 16 amino acids. DNA for the CDR3: TGTGCAAGTCGCTTACCCCGACTAGCGGGAGTTGATACGCAGTATTTT. This translates into CASRLPRLAGVDTQYF.

This chain joins TRBV2 and TRBJ2-1; 13 bases agree with TRBD2. This CDR3 region has 16 residues. The V and J ends lost 6 bases and 9 bases, in that order; junction bases with no gene match: 11. Germline CDR1 is SNHLY and CDR2 is FYNNEI. As DNA, the CDR3 is TGTGCCAGCAGAGAACTAGCGGGAGGGGGAACCGGTGAGCAGTTCTTC. Translating it yields CASRELAGGGTGEQFF.

V usage is TRBV6-1 and J usage is TRBJ1-5, with D unclear. CDR1 is MNHNS, CDR2 SASEGT, per germline. This CDR3 region has 15 residues. V lost 1 base, J lost 4 bases, and 11 bases lay in between. The CDR3 protein is CASSEVAGVNQPQHF. In DNA form, the CDR3 reads TGTGCCAGCAGTGAAGTTGCGGGTGTTAATCAGCCCCAGCATTTT.

V and J are TRBV28 and TRBJ2-5; 9 nucleotides line up with TRBD1. V lost 8 bases to trimming and J lost 5 bases; unmatched junction nucleotides: 12. Germline V gives CDR1 MDHEN, CDR2 SYDVKM. This CDR3 comprises 15 residues. The CDR3 here is CASVTAQGARETQYF. The CDR3 nucleotides are TGTGCCAGCGTTACCGCACAGGGGGCGCGGGAGACCCAGTACTTC.

The gene calls are TRBV2 and TRBJ2-5; 10 nucleotides line up with TRBD1. The end of the DNA aligns better with TRBJ2-7, so the J call may be wrong. The CDR3 totals 15 residues. Germline V gene sequence: CDR1 SNHLY, CDR2 FYNNEI. DNA of the CDR3: TGTGCCAGCAGTCACGGACAGGGGGGCTCCTACGAGCAGTACTTC. This gives the protein CASSHGQGGSYEQYF.

The rearrangement links TRBV7-9 to TRBJ1-2; TRBD1 aligns across 7 bases. The germline V gene encodes CDR1 SEHNR and CDR2 FQNEAQ (reference sequence). CDR3 length: 13 residues. V trimming: 4 bases; J trimming: 7 bases; junction bases outside the gene matches: 6. CDR3 DNA sequence: TGTGCCAGCAGCTCTATCGACAGGGCTGGCTACACCTTC. This gives the protein CASSSIDRAGYTF.

The chain employs TRBV6-5 and TRBJ2-1, with D tentatively TRBD2 (6 bases). V gave up 0 bases and J gave up 12 bases, with 15 bases separating them. From germline, CDR1 is MNHEY and CDR2 SVGAGI. The CDR3 sequence is 14 residues long. The CDR3 DNA reads TGTGCCAGCAGTTACTCGGGTAGTAGGGGAGGGCAGTTCTTC. Protein sequence: CASSYSGSRGGQFF.

The J gene is TRBJ2-7, the V gene TRBV9, with 9 bases matching TRBD1. Trimming removed 2 bases from V and 6 bases from J; junction bases left unmatched: 12. Germline values: CDR1 SGDLS, CDR2 YYNGEE. The CDR3 is 16 residues long. In DNA form, the CDR3 reads TGTGCCAGCAGCGTTGGTTCCAGGGACAGGGTAAGCGAGCAGTACTTC. This encodes CASSVGSRDRVSEQYF.

The V call is TRBV28, the J call TRBJ2-7, with 9 bases lining up with TRBD2. The CDR3 consists of 16 residues. The germline CDR1 and CDR2 sequences are MDHEN and SYDVKM. Trimming cost V 5 bases and J 6 bases; bases outside gene matches: 14. The CDR3 here is CASSPAGGGSIGEQYF. The CDR3 DNA reads as TGTGCCAGCAGTCCCGCGGGAGGGGGTTCTATTGGCGAGCAGTACTTC.

The genes are TRBV7-9 and TRBJ2-1, with D possibly TRBD1 on 6 matching bases. This CDR3 is 17 amino acids long. Germline lookup yields CDR1 SEHNR and CDR2 FQNEAQ (reference sequence). Trimming cost V 4 bases and J 8 bases, with 24 bases left between them. The CDR3 nucleotides read TGTGCCAGCAGCTCAACTCGGTGGGGACACGATATGGATGAGCAGTTCTTC. Its translation: CASSSTRWGHDMDEQFF.

This chain uses TRBV28 with TRBJ1-4; TRBD1 matches 7 bases. Trimming at V came to 4 bases and at J to 8 bases, leaving 13 bases not matched to a gene. The CDR3 has 16 amino acids. CDR1 is MDHEN, CDR2 SYDVKM, per germline. For the CDR3, the DNA is TGTGCCAGCAGTTACCGACAGGGTGGGGTACACGAAAAACTGTTTTTT. This sequence encodes CASSYRQGGVHEKLFF.

The chain recombines TRBV15 with TRBJ1-2, with no clear D. The ends were cut back, 1 base at V and 7 bases at J, with 19 bases in the middle. Germline V lookup: CDR1 LNHNV, CDR2 YYDKDF (reference sequence). This CDR3 has 16 residues. CDR3 DNA: TGTGCCACCAGCAGAGTGTCATCTCCTCCACGGGGTGGCTACACCTTC. Protein sequence: CATSRVSSPPRGGYTF.

This chain connects TRBV5-1 to TRBJ2-7; D may be TRBD1 (5 bases). CDR3 length equals 16 residues. Germline CDR1 is SGHRS and CDR2 is YFSETQ. V was shortened by 0 bases and J by 5 bases, with 18 bases between the two germline ends. The CDR3 is CASSLAGKVPTNEQYF. The CDR3 coding sequence is TGCGCCAGCAGCTTGGCAGGGAAAGTCCCAACTAACGAGCAGTACTTC.

This CDR3 reads CATSGGPGGRVALGTEAFF. CDR3 DNA: TGTGCCACCAGCGGAGGCCCCGGGGGGCGTGTTGCCTTGGGCACTGAAGCTTTCTTT. This chain connects TRBV15 to TRBJ1-1, with D perhaps matching TRBD1 (6 bases). V was shortened by 5 bases and J by 4 bases, with 29 bases between the two germline ends. Germline-derived CDR1 and CDR2 are LNHNV and YYDKDF (reference sequence). This CDR3 comprises 19 residues.

The chain joins TRBV29-1 to TRBJ2-1; TRBD2 agrees at 7 bases. This CDR3 contains 18 residues. The germline V gene has CDR1 SQVTM and CDR2 ANQGSEA. V gave up 2 bases and J gave up 6 bases; unmatched junction bases: 19. Here the CDR3 reads CSVESRSRIRDYLNEQFF. The CDR3 region has the DNA TGCAGCGTTGAATCGCGAAGCCGCATCCGGGACTACCTCAATGAGCAGTTCTTC.

The V gene is TRBV6-6, the J gene TRBJ1-2; D call uncertain. The CDR3 runs to 15 residues. Germline assignment: CDR1 MNHNY and CDR2 SVGAGI (reference sequence). V was clipped by 6 bases and J by 0 bases, with 14 bases between them. CDR3 nucleotides: TGTGCCAGCAGCCCTGTTGTAGATGCTAACTATGGCTACACCTTC. Translation gives CASSPVVDANYGYTF.

The chain couples TRBV13 to TRBJ1-3; D remains ambiguous. The CDR3 spans 15 residues. Deletions cut 5 bases from V and 2 bases from J, with 13 bases between. Germline values: CDR1 PRHDT, CDR2 FYEKMQ (reference sequence). In nucleotides, the CDR3 is TGTGCCAGCAGCCTCCTGATTAGCCCTGGAAACACCATATATTTT. This sequence encodes CASSLLISPGNTIYF.

The chain joins TRBV15 to TRBJ2-1, with 11 positions matching TRBD2. The V gene end was trimmed by 2 bases and the J gene end by 5 bases; junction bases not matched to a gene: 5. CDR3 size: 16 residues. Germline loops: CDR1 LNHNV, CDR2 YYDKDF (reference sequence). The CDR3 sequence is CATSRSGTSGHNEQFF. The CDR3 bases are TGTGCCACCAGCAGATCCGGGACTAGCGGACACAATGAGCAGTTCTTC.

V gene TRBV5-1 combines with J gene TRBJ2-7, with 8 bases lining up with TRBD1. V lost 8 bases, J lost 4 bases, and 14 bases stayed unmatched. Germline V gene data show CDR1 as SGHRS and CDR2 as YFSETQ. The CDR3 has 15 residues. CDR3 DNA sequence: TGCGCCAGTCACTCCGGGACAGGAAATTTATACGAGCAGTACTTC. It translates to CASHSGTGNLYEQYF. The full variable domain, its missing parts supplied by reference TRBV5-1 and TRBJ2-7, is KAGVTQTPRYLIKTRGQQVTLSCSPISGHRSVSWYQQTPGQGLQFLFEYFSETQRNKGNFPGRFSGRQFSNSRSEMNVSTLELGDSALYLCASHSGTGNLYEQYFGPGTRLTVT.

This sequence joins TRBV27 and TRBJ1-1; the D gene is possibly TRBD1 (5 bases). Between the trimmed V and J ends, which lost 3 bases and 1 base, there was a span of 6 bases. CDR1 and CDR2 (germline): MNHEY, SMNVEV (reference sequence). This CDR3 has 13 amino acids. CDR3 region: CASSFRENTEAFF. The DNA of the CDR3 is TGTGCCAGCAGTTTCAGGGAGAACACTGAAGCTTTCTTT.

This clone was observed a few times. This chain links TRBV6-7 with TRBJ2-7, with D maybe TRBD2 (5 bases). TRBV6-7 qualifies as an ORF whose function is uncertain. V lost 0 bases and J lost 3, with 30 bases in between. The length of the CDR3 is 21 residues. The CDR3 sequence is CASSYSMPHQHGLPCVYEQYF. The DNA for the CDR3 is TGTGCCAGCAGTTACTCGATGCCACATCAACACGGACTCCCGTGCGTCTACGAGCAGTACTTC.

This clone came up once. The chain couples TRBV11-2 to TRBJ1-6; 7 positions agree with TRBD1. CDR3 length equals 16 residues. Trimming at V came to 3 bases and at J to 4 bases, leaving 6 bases not matched to a gene. Germline loops: CDR1 SGHAT, CDR2 FQNNGV. This CDR3 is CASSLTGQGYNSPLHF. CDR3 nucleotides: TGTGCCAGCAGCTTGACAGGGCAGGGTTATAATTCACCCCTCCACTTT.

The genes are TRBV6-6 and TRBJ1-1; 8 bases agree with TRBD1. CDR1 and CDR2 (germline): MNHNY, SVGAGI (reference sequence). V was pared by 2 bases and J by 4 bases, with 9 bases of the junction left unmatched. The CDR3 is made up of 16 amino acids. The CDR3 region has the DNA TGTGCCAGCAGTTACATAAGACTCCAGGGGGCCACTGAAGCTTTCTTT. Its protein is CASSYIRLQGATEAFF.

Only one count was recorded for this clone. Distinct nucleotide sequences in the sample also encode this CDR3. Written as DNA, the CDR3 is TGTGCCAGCAGCTTCCGAAAGAGTAATACTGAAGCTTTCTTT. It codes for CASSFRKSNTEAFF. The genes are TRBV7-2 and TRBJ1-1; D is undetermined. CDR1 SGHTA and CDR2 FQGNSA come from the germline V gene. The CDR3 contains 14 residues. V lost 3 bases to trimming and J lost 5 bases, with 13 bases between them.

The J gene is TRBJ2-5, the V gene TRBV27, with TRBD1 identical over 12 bases. The end of the DNA fits TRBJ2-7 better, so the J call may be wrong. The CDR3 loop spans 16 amino acids. Germline values: CDR1 MNHEY, CDR2 SMNVEV (reference sequence). Here the CDR3 DNA reads TGTGCCAGCAGTTCTCCGGGACAGGGGGCCTCCTACGAGCAGTACTTC. Its protein product is CASSSPGQGASYEQYF.

In DNA, the CDR3 is TGTGCCGTACGAGGGGGCGGGGATCAGCCCCAGCATTTT. Protein product: CAVRGGGDQPQHF. The chain has TRBV19 and TRBJ1-5, with 7 bases identical to TRBD1. The ends lost 11 bases at V and 5 bases at J; junction bases unmatched: 9. The CDR3 consists of 13 residues. Germline CDR1 LNHDA, CDR2 SQIVND (reference sequence).

This chain joins TRBV5-4 and TRBJ2-3, with D maybe TRBD2 (5 bases). This CDR3 is built from 14 residues. V gave up 4 bases and J gave up 5 bases, with 14 bases separating them. The germline V gene has CDR1 SGHNT and CDR2 YYREEE (reference sequence). CDR3 nucleotides: TGTGCCAGCAGCCCTGGACTGGAACTAGATACGCAGTATTTT. Translated, it gives CASSPGLELDTQYF.

The chain joins TRBV27 to TRBJ2-1, with D hard to call. Per germline, CDR1 MNHEY and CDR2 SMNVEV (reference sequence). V was shortened by 3 bases and J by 8 bases, with 5 bases between the two germline ends. The CDR3 is made up of 11 amino acids. The CDR3 coding sequence is TGTGCCAGCAGTTTTCGGTATGAGCAGTTCTTC. Translation: CASSFRYEQFF.

This rearrangement joins TRBV4-2 to TRBJ2-7, with a possible D match to TRBD2 (6 bases). Trimming stripped 0 bases from V and 3 bases from J, with 12 bases between. The CDR3 contains 15 residues. The germline CDR1 and CDR2 sequences are LGHNA and YNFKEQ. The CDR3 sequence: CASSQEEGSHYEQYF. CDR3 bases: TGTGCCAGCAGCCAAGAGGAGGGTTCCCACTACGAGCAGTACTTC.

The chain joins TRBV6-5 to TRBJ2-1; weak D call: TRBD2 (5 bases). Trimming pared 1 base from V and 5 bases from J, leaving 15 bases between. CDR3 length: 16 amino acids. Germline V gene data show CDR1 as MNHEY and CDR2 as SVGAGI. This CDR3 is CASSYLGVGVNNEQFF. In DNA form, the CDR3 reads TGTGCCAGCAGTTACTTGGGCGTGGGAGTCAACAATGAGCAGTTCTTC.

The CDR3 DNA follows: TGTGCCAGCAGCCCACTCCTCACAGGGGACCCATTCTCTGGGGCCAACGTCCTGACTTTC. Translating it yields CASSPLLTGDPFSGANVLTF. The gene calls are TRBV13 and TRBJ2-6; 7 bases align to TRBD1. V shed 5 bases and J 0 bases; nucleotides not matched to a gene: 16. Germline V gene lookup returns CDR1 PRHDT and CDR2 FYEKMQ (reference sequence). This CDR3 region has 20 residues.